This TCR beta chain stems from a study of cytomegalovirus exposure and HLA in healthy donors. Trimming cost V 7 bases and J 0 bases, with 13 bases left between them. CDR1 and CDR2 (germline): MDHEN, SYDVKM. The CDR3 is 15 residues long. The PCR ran on 60 Vbeta and 13 Jbeta primers. Profiled with immunoSEQ multiplex PCR; TCRdb holds only in-frame clones, not every one. The sample records some 160,000 clones, roughly 88% being singletons. The TCR comes from a man aged 50 to 59 in good health and CMV-seropositive. V and J are TRBV28 and TRBJ1-5; tentative D call: TRBD1 (5 bases). Source material: PBMCs. The DNA for the CDR3 is TGTGCCAGCACCGGGGGAGGGTATAGCAATCAGCCCCAGCATTTT. The encoded protein is CASTGGGYSNQPQHF. The full variable domain, completed using reference TRBV28 and TRBJ1-5, is DVKVTQSSRYLVKRTGEKVFLECVQDMDHENMFWYRQDPGLGLRLIYFSYDVKMKEKGDIPEGYSVSREKKERFSLILESASTNQTSMYLCASTGGGYSNQPQHFGDGTRLSIL.